The 4 T cell receptor beta chains below come from one sample, sequenced in a study of shared clonotypes between healthy human individuals. Sequencing was performed with immunoSEQ multiplex PCR; in TCRdb, only in-frame clones are kept and a portion is missing. This sample has about a million clones, with 70% to 85% found just once. Sequenced: memory CD4+ T cells from PBMCs. Subset: CD45RA-negative fraction. Receptors were obtained from a young man in good health. Some clones in this sample may be carry-over from other donors' samples.

This clone was observed a handful of times. A read error may be the cause here, since a much bigger clone is one base away. This sample also contains other DNA sequences that code for the same CDR3. V and J are TRBV6-5 and TRBJ2-7, with D maybe TRBD1 (6 bases). The CDR3 is made up of 12 amino acids. The V gene lost 6 bases and the J gene lost 0 bases, with 6 bases spanning the gap. Germline V lookup: CDR1 MNHEY, CDR2 SVGAGI. CDR3 nucleotides: TGTGCCAGCAGGGACAGCTCCTACGAGCAGTACTTC. This sequence encodes CASRDSSYEQYF.

The table lists this clone with a few counts. J is TRBJ2-1 and V is TRBV30, with TRBD2 matching 10 bases. From germline, CDR1 is GTSNPN and CDR2 SVGIG (reference sequence). The CDR3 is 14 amino acids. The V gene end was trimmed by 3 bases and the J gene end by 1 base; junction bases not matched to a gene: 0. The CDR3 is CAWRLAGSYNEQFF. The CDR3 bases are TGTGCCTGGAGACTAGCGGGATCCTACAATGAGCAGTTCTTC.

The chain combines TRBV5-1 with TRBJ1-2; 9 bases match TRBD1. The CDR3 is made up of 15 amino acids. V shed 0 bases, J shed 8 bases, and the junction held 8 bases outside the gene matches. Germline V gene sequence: CDR1 SGHRS, CDR2 YFSETQ. The CDR3 bases are TGCGCCAGCAGCTTGGAATCGGGACAGGGCGGAGGCTACACCTTC. This gives the protein CASSLESGQGGGYTF.

The genes are TRBV5-1 and TRBJ2-1, with TRBD2 matching over 7 bases. V lost 3 bases, J lost 12 bases, and 15 bases stayed unmatched. The CDR3 runs 15 residues. Germline V gene sequence: CDR1 SGHRS, CDR2 YFSETQ. The DNA of the CDR3 is TGCGCCAGCAGCTCGGATCCGACTAGCACGAGTCGGCAGTTCTTC. Translated, it gives CASSSDPTSTSRQFF. Based on the CDR3 plus reference TRBV5-1 and TRBJ2-1, the full variable domain is KAGVTQTPRYLIKTRGQQVTLSCSPISGHRSVSWYQQTPGQGLQFLFEYFSETQRNKGNFPGRFSGRQFSNSRSEMNVSTLELGDSALYLCASSSDPTSTSRQFFGPGTRLTVL.